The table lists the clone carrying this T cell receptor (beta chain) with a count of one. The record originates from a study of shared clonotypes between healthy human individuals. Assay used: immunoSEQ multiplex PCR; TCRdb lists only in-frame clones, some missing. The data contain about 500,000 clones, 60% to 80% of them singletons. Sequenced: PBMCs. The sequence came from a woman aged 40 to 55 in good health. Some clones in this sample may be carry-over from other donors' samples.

Here the CDR3 DNA reads TGTGCCAGTACCCCCAGGGTTATGAGCTATGGCTACACCTTC. It is translated as CASTPRVMSYGYTF. The gene calls are TRBV19 and TRBJ1-2, with D tentatively TRBD1 (5 bases). V gave up 7 bases and J gave up 4 bases, with 16 bases separating them. Germline V gene data show CDR1 as LNHDA and CDR2 as SQIVND (reference sequence). The CDR3 has 14 amino acids. The full variable domain, rest sourced from reference TRBV19 and TRBJ1-2, is DGGITQSPKYLFRKEGQNVTLSCEQNLNHDAMYWYRQDPGQGLRLIYYSQIVNDFQKGDIAEGYSVSREKKESFPLTVTSAQKNPTAFYLCASTPRVMSYGYTFGSGTRLTVV.